The 30 T cell receptor beta chains below come from one sample, sequenced in a study of T cell changes during pregnancy in multiple sclerosis. Some clones are missing from TCRdb's copy, which holds only in-frame ones; the method was immunoSEQ multiplex PCR. This table has tens of thousands of clones, roughly 95% appearing once. Here the sequenced sample was peripheral blood, taken in the third trimester of pregnancy. The receptor source for this set is a female donor in good health, enrolled as a control in a pregnancy study.

This chain connects TRBV5-1 to TRBJ2-6; D gene ambiguous. This CDR3 region has 15 residues. Trimming took off 5 bases at V and 0 bases at J, with 9 bases between the two ends. Germline loops: CDR1 SGHRS, CDR2 YFSETQ. The CDR3, as DNA: TGCGCCAGCAGTCTAGAGGCCTCTGGGGCCAACGTCCTGACTTTC. This translates into CASSLEASGANVLTF.

This clone was seen only once. The J gene is TRBJ2-7, the V gene TRBV19, with 11 positions matching TRBD2. V shed 5 bases, J shed 4 bases, and the junction held 4 bases outside the gene matches. CDR3 length: 14 residues. Germline V lookup: CDR1 LNHDA, CDR2 SQIVND (reference sequence). CDR3 coding DNA: TGTGCCAGTAGTTCAGGACTAGCGGGTTACGAGCAGTACTTC. It specifies CASSSGLAGYEQYF.

CDR3 loop: CASSLLAAGVEDTQYF. The CDR3 coding sequence is TGTGCCAGCAGTTTACTAGCGGCGGGAGTTGAAGATACGCAGTATTTT. The chain combines TRBV27 with TRBJ2-3; 7 bases map to TRBD2. Germline loops: CDR1 MNHEY, CDR2 SMNVEV (reference sequence). V shed 2 bases, J shed 5 bases, and the junction held 10 bases outside the gene matches. The CDR3 loop spans 16 amino acids.

CDR3: CASSQDRVNTEAFF. In DNA, the CDR3 is TGTGCCAGCAGCCAAGACAGGGTCAACACTGAAGCTTTCTTT. This chain links TRBV7-2 with TRBJ1-1; 7 bases fit TRBD1. CDR3 length equals 14 residues. The V segment lost 5 bases and the J segment 2 bases; nucleotides outside the gene matches: 5. Germline V gives CDR1 SGHTA, CDR2 FQGNSA. The complete variable domain, with remaining parts taken from reference TRBV7-2 and TRBJ1-1, reads GAGVSQSPSNKVTEKGKDVELRCDPISGHTALYWYRQSLGQGLEFLIYFQGNSAPDKSGLPSDRFSAERTGGSVSTLTIQRTQQEDSAVYLCASSQDRVNTEAFFGQGTRLTVV.

This sequence joins TRBV4-1 and TRBJ2-6; 7 nucleotides line up with TRBD2. The CDR3 is 16 amino acids. Germline lookup yields CDR1 MGHRA and CDR2 YSYEKL. With 3 bases clipped from V and 4 bases from J, the junction kept 6 bases outside the gene matches. The CDR3 is CASSHERGGGANVLTF. The CDR3, as DNA: TGCGCCAGCAGCCACGAGCGGGGAGGGGGGGCCAACGTCCTGACTTTC.

This clone appeared a few times. This sequence joins TRBV28 and TRBJ1-2, with TRBD1 matching over 8 bases. The length of the CDR3 is 13 residues. J gave up 8 bases and V 5 bases, and 7 bases lay outside the gene matches. CDR1 and CDR2 from the germline V gene are MDHEN and SYDVKM. The CDR3 region is CASSLTGGTGYTF. The CDR3, as DNA: TGTGCCAGCAGTCTAACAGGGGGTACAGGCTACACCTTC.

This chain's CDR3 is CASSTTGTGYYEQYF. DNA of the CDR3: TGTGCCAGTAGTACCACCGGGACAGGATACTACGAGCAGTACTTC. The rearrangement joins TRBV19 to TRBJ2-7, with 8 bases identical to TRBD1. With 4 bases clipped from V and 3 bases from J, the junction kept 8 bases outside the gene matches. Looked up from germline, CDR1 is LNHDA and CDR2 is SQIVND (reference sequence). This CDR3 spans 15 amino acids.

The J gene is TRBJ2-3, the V gene TRBV27; 9 bases agree with TRBD2. CDR1 and CDR2 (germline): MNHEY, SMNVEV (reference sequence). Trimming took 10 bases from V and 0 from J; bases not matched to a gene: 17. The CDR3 spans 18 residues. The CDR3: CAIKHQISGRDSTDTQYF. CDR3 nucleotide sequence: TGTGCCATCAAACACCAGATTAGCGGGAGAGATAGCACAGATACGCAGTATTTT.

CDR3 DNA: TGTGCCAGCCTACGAGACAGCGGGGAGCAGTTCTTC. This gives the protein CASLRDSGEQFF. The rearrangement joins TRBV28 to TRBJ2-1; D possibly corresponds to TRBD2 (6 bases). The CDR3 is 12 residues long. The V end lost 8 bases, the J end lost 10 bases, and 15 bases lay between the germline ends. Per germline, CDR1 MDHEN and CDR2 SYDVKM.

The chain links TRBV28 to TRBJ2-7; D unclear. This CDR3 is built from 10 residues. With 5 bases removed from V and 5 bases from J, the gap between germline ends came to 4 bases. Germline-derived CDR1 and CDR2 are MDHEN and SYDVKM. This CDR3 is CASSGHEQYF. DNA for the CDR3: TGTGCCAGCAGTGGCCACGAGCAGTACTTC. Using reference TRBV28 and TRBJ2-7 for the parts outside the CDR3, the full variable domain is DVKVTQSSRYLVKRTGEKVFLECVQDMDHENMFWYRQDPGLGLRLIYFSYDVKMKEKGDIPEGYSVSREKKERFSLILESASTNQTSMYLCASSGHEQYFGPGTRLTVT.

This clone was found a few times. The V gene is TRBV5-1, the J gene TRBJ1-4; TRBD1 matches 7 bases. The CDR3 sequence is 14 residues long. Germline V gene data show CDR1 as SGHRS and CDR2 as YFSETQ. After removal of 3 bases from V and 6 bases from J, the junction contained 5 bases not matched to a gene. The CDR3 DNA follows: TGCGCCAGCAGCTGGACCGGACAGGATGAAAAACTGTTTTTT. Amino acid sequence: CASSWTGQDEKLFF. The variable domain in full, completed from reference TRBV5-1 and TRBJ1-4, reads KAGVTQTPRYLIKTRGQQVTLSCSPISGHRSVSWYQQTPGQGLQFLFEYFSETQRNKGNFPGRFSGRQFSNSRSEMNVSTLELGDSALYLCASSWTGQDEKLFFGSGTQLSVL.

This sequence joins TRBV5-1 and TRBJ2-1; weak D call: TRBD2 (6 bases). The CDR3 contains 15 residues. Trimming pared 0 bases from V and 2 bases from J, leaving 9 bases between. The germline CDR1 and CDR2 sequences are SGHRS and YFSETQ. CDR3 sequence (DNA): TGCGCCAGCAGCTTGGTGCGGGATGCCTACAATGAGCAGTTCTTC. Its protein is CASSLVRDAYNEQFF.

The V and J genes are TRBV11-2 and TRBJ1-2; D not certain. V dropped 4 bases and J dropped 3 bases, with 12 bases sitting between them. Germline V gene sequence: CDR1 SGHAT, CDR2 FQNNGV. CDR3 length: 14 amino acids. CDR3 sequence reads: CASSSDMWDYGYTF. CDR3 sequence (DNA): TGTGCCAGCAGCTCCGACATGTGGGACTATGGCTACACCTTC.

The CDR3 nucleotides are TGTGCCAGCAGCTGGGACAGGGGGGAGCAGTACTTC. Protein sequence: CASSWDRGEQYF. This chain uses TRBV11-2 with TRBJ2-7; TRBD1 aligns across 11 bases. This CDR3 comprises 12 residues. Germline-derived CDR1 and CDR2 are SGHAT and FQNNGV. V gave up 4 bases and J gave up 7 bases; unmatched junction bases: 0.

The V gene is TRBV6-1, the J gene TRBJ2-1; possible D gene TRBD2, 6 bases. The V gene's germline CDR1 is MNHNS and CDR2 SASEGT. V was clipped by 5 bases and J by 2 bases, with 13 bases between them. CDR3 length equals 15 residues. CDR3 sequence (DNA): TGTGCCAGCAGTTGGGACTGGGATACCTACAATGAGCAGTTCTTC. It yields the protein CASSWDWDTYNEQFF.

In nucleotides, the CDR3 is TGCGCCAGCAGCTTCAGGGCCGGGGAGCTGTTTTTT. Its protein product is CASSFRAGELFF. This rearrangement joins TRBV5-1 to TRBJ2-2; D might be TRBD1 (5 bases). The V gene's germline CDR1 is SGHRS and CDR2 YFSETQ. CDR3 length: 12 amino acids. Between the trimmed V and J ends, which lost 2 bases and 6 bases, there was a span of 5 bases.

V and J are TRBV5-1 and TRBJ2-1; 11 nucleotides align to TRBD2. This CDR3 comprises 15 residues. Germline CDR1 is SGHRS and CDR2 is YFSETQ. The V segment lost 3 bases and the J segment 7 bases; nucleotides outside the gene matches: 6. CDR3 sequence (DNA): TGCGCCAGCAGCTACCTAGCGGGAGGTGAGAATGAGCAGTTCTTC. It codes for CASSYLAGGENEQFF.

The V call is TRBV11-2, the J call TRBJ1-2; D remains ambiguous. Germline-derived CDR1 and CDR2 are SGHAT and FQNNGV. The CDR3 is 15 residues long. Trimming removed 0 bases from V and 0 bases from J, with 8 bases in between. For the CDR3, the DNA is TGTGCCAGCAGCTTAGATGGTGGAGCTAACTATGGCTACACCTTC. Protein sequence: CASSLDGGANYGYTF. Filled out from reference TRBV11-2 and TRBJ1-2, the complete variable domain reads EAGVAQSPRYKIIEKRQSVAFWCNPISGHATLYWYQQILGQGPKLLIQFQNNGVVDDSQLPKDRFSAERLKGVDSTLKIQPAKLEDSAVYLCASSLDGGANYGYTFGSGTRLTVV.

This rearrangement joins TRBV5-4 to TRBJ2-3; TRBD2 matches 14 bases. The CDR3 extends over 18 amino acids. Germline V gives CDR1 SGHNT, CDR2 YYREEE (reference sequence). J lost 7 bases, V lost 6 bases, and 16 bases had no gene match. CDR3 sequence (DNA): TGTGCCAGCACAGACCCTACCGGGACTAGCGGGAGTATGAATACGCAGTATTTT. Translated: CASTDPTGTSGSMNTQYF.

V is TRBV6-1 and J is TRBJ2-2; 10 bases line up with TRBD1. This CDR3 contains 15 residues. Trimming took 3 bases from V and 9 from J; bases not matched to a gene: 7. Germline CDR1 is MNHNS and CDR2 is SASEGT. CDR3 sequence reads: CASSDSGQGFRELFF. The CDR3 DNA follows: TGTGCCAGCAGTGATTCGGGACAGGGGTTCCGGGAGCTGTTTTTT.

V gene TRBV19 combines with J gene TRBJ2-3, with D tentatively TRBD1 (6 bases). V lost 3 bases and J 1 base, leaving 14 bases between the germline ends. Germline CDR1 is LNHDA and CDR2 is SQIVND (reference sequence). This CDR3 spans 16 amino acids. CDR3 DNA: TGTGCCAGTAGTATTCTAGCTCCAGGGGGCACAGATACGCAGTATTTT. Amino acids: CASSILAPGGTDTQYF.

This clone was picked up one time. V gene TRBV29-1 combines with J gene TRBJ2-1; 8 positions agree with TRBD2. Germline-derived CDR1 and CDR2 are SQVTM and ANQGSEA. This CDR3 is 13 amino acids long. Germline trimming cut 5 bases from V and 8 bases from J; bases unmatched to any gene: 8. CDR3 bases: TGCAGCGTTCTGTTAGCGGGAAGGGATGAGCAGTTCTTC. Protein: CSVLLAGRDEQFF.

V is TRBV28 and J is TRBJ2-7; 11 positions agree with TRBD2. Trimming took 6 bases from V and 1 from J; bases not matched to a gene: 11. The length of the CDR3 is 17 residues. From germline, CDR1 is MDHEN and CDR2 SYDVKM. This CDR3 is CASRTGTSGWRSYEQYF. The DNA for the CDR3 is TGTGCCAGCAGAACCGGGACTAGCGGATGGAGGTCCTACGAGCAGTACTTC.

This chain connects TRBV6-5 to TRBJ2-2; possibly TRBD2 for D (6 bases). The CDR3 has 16 residues. CDR1 is MNHEY, CDR2 SVGAGI, per germline. Trimming shortened V by 0 bases and J by 4 bases, and 12 bases separated the two germline ends. CDR3 bases: TGTGCCAGCAGTTACTCGTCGGGAGAGGTCACCGGGGAGCTGTTTTTT. The encoded protein is CASSYSSGEVTGELFF.

This chain connects TRBV5-1 to TRBJ2-1; 10 nucleotides match TRBD2. The V and J ends lost 1 base and 8 bases, in that order; junction bases with no gene match: 6. This CDR3 contains 15 residues. Germline CDR1 and CDR2: SGHRS and YFSETQ. The CDR3 DNA follows: TGCGCCAGCAGCTTGACTAGCGGGGCGACATATGAGCAGTTCTTC. Its protein product is CASSLTSGATYEQFF.

This chain connects TRBV7-2 to TRBJ2-1; 8 positions agree with TRBD1. The CDR3 covers 15 residues. Germline CDR1 is SGHTA and CDR2 is FQGNSA. The ends lost 3 bases at V and 8 bases at J; junction bases unmatched: 9. CDR3 loop: CASSFGDRTIDEQFF. CDR3 coding DNA: TGTGCCAGCAGCTTTGGGGACAGGACTATAGATGAGCAGTTCTTC.

This rearrangement joins TRBV7-9 to TRBJ1-4, with a tentative D call TRBD1 (6 bases). Germline V lookup: CDR1 SEHNR, CDR2 FQNEAQ (reference sequence). V shed 3 bases and J shed 2 bases, with 13 bases lying between them. The CDR3 runs 16 residues. This CDR3 is CASSFQGRLTNEKLFF. CDR3 coding DNA: TGTGCCAGCAGCTTCCAGGGGCGCTTGACTAATGAAAAACTGTTTTTT.

The CDR3 sequence is CASSLEGQGGGPQHF. The CDR3 DNA reads as TGTGCCAGCAGCTTAGAGGGGCAAGGGGGGGGGCCCCAGCATTTT. The chain carries TRBV7-2 and TRBJ1-5; maybe TRBD1 (6 bases). Trimming removed 1 base at V and 9 bases at J, with 16 bases between. This CDR3 is built from 15 residues. Germline CDR1 is SGHTA and CDR2 is FQGNSA. The complete variable domain, with remaining parts taken from reference TRBV7-2 and TRBJ1-5, reads GAGVSQSPSNKVTEKGKDVELRCDPISGHTALYWYRQSLGQGLEFLIYFQGNSAPDKSGLPSDRFSAERTGGSVSTLTIQRTQQEDSAVYLCASSLEGQGGGPQHFGDGTRLSIL.

The J gene is TRBJ1-1, the V gene TRBV5-4, with D unclear. This CDR3 has 15 residues. V gave up 4 bases and J gave up 1 base, with 14 bases separating them. The germline gives CDR1 SGHNT, CDR2 YYREEE (reference sequence). In DNA form, the CDR3 reads TGTGCCAGCAGCCACACCGCCGGCGGGAACACTGAAGCTTTCTTT. It translates to CASSHTAGGNTEAFF.

This clone was found a few times. V is TRBV18 and J is TRBJ1-4; D gene unclear. The CDR3 covers 13 residues. V was cut by 2 bases and J by 8 bases, with 9 bases left in between. CDR1 is KGHSH and CDR2 is LQKENI in the germline V gene. CDR3 loop: CASSPSGYEKLFF. CDR3 DNA sequence: TGTGCCAGCTCACCATCGGGGTACGAAAAACTGTTTTTT.